One T cell receptor beta chain is described in this entry. The authors prepared the TCRbeta library with unique molecular identifiers. Each CDR3 protein is one row after TCRdb ran MiXCR on the PCR reads. The sample includes a few hundred thousand distinct CDR3 sequences, about 16% seen only once; the top ten take approximately 3%. The CDR3 is 16 amino acids. Germline trimming cut 5 bases from V and 1 base from J; bases unmatched to any gene: 8. Germline V CDR1 and CDR2: MNHNS, SASEGT. The entry originates in a study of T-cell reconstitution after alpha-beta-depleted transplantation in children. The sequenced sample was PBMCs from the stem cell graft donor, obtained from the stem cell graft. The V call is TRBV6-1, the J call TRBJ2-5; 9 bases are shared with TRBD1. The sequence came from a human donor who donated a stem cell graft to a child with acute lymphoblastic leukemia. CDR3 coding DNA: TGTGCCAGCAGTAAATTGGACAGGGGCCCCCAAGAGACCCAGTACTTC. It is translated as CASSKLDRGPQETQYF.